The clone carrying this T cell receptor beta chain was seen at least ten times. Its cognate antigen is unknown. The data originate from a study of Graves' ophthalmopathy and Graves' hyperthyroidism. CDR3 length equals 15 residues. The germline V and J ends were trimmed by 2 bases and 3 bases, with 10 bases remaining between them. CDR1 SGHTA and CDR2 FQGNSA come from the germline V gene. Excluded: other autoimmune disease, uncontrolled infection, pregnancy or lactation. The diagnosis combined clinical symptoms, thyroxine, TRAb, thyroid ultrasound and orbital computed tomography scans. Study-level points and caveats: Most thyroid-expanded clonotypes exceeding 0.001 frequency were also found in blood.

RNA transcripts yielded amplified TCR beta CDR3 regions. The workflow started with a first-round RT-PCR run with HTBI primers and then moved on to a second-round multiplex PCR. Each CDR3 protein gets one entry after TCRdb re-called the multiplex PCR reads with MiXCR. This repertoire shows about 740,000 distinct CDR3 sequences, roughly two fifths found once; its top ten account for around 40%. The receptor was isolated from an adult man with Graves' ophthalmopathy. The sequencing sample was made of peripheral blood. J is TRBJ1-4 and V is TRBV7-2, with D perhaps matching TRBD1 (5 bases). CDR3 bases: TGTGCCAGCAGCTTAAGCGGCAGGGCTAATGAAAAACTGTTTTTT. It specifies CASSLSGRANEKLFF.